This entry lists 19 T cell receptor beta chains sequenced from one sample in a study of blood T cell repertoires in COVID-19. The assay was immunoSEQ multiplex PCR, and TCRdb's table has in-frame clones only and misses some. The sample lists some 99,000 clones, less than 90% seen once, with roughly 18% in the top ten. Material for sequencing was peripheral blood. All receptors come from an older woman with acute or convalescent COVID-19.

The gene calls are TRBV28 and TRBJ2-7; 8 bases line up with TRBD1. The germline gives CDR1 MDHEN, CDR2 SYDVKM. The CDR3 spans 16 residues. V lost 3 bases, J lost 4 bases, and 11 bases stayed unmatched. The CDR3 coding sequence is TGTGCCAGCAGTTTTCCGCCAGGGGGCTCCCCTTACGAGCAGTACTTC. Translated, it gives CASSFPPGGSPYEQYF.

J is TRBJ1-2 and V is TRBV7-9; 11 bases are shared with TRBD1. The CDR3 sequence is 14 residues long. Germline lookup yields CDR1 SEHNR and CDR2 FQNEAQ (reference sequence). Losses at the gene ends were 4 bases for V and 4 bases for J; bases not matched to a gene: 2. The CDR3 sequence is CASSSGTGGYGYTF. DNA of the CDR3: TGTGCCAGCAGCTCCGGGACAGGGGGCTATGGCTACACCTTC.

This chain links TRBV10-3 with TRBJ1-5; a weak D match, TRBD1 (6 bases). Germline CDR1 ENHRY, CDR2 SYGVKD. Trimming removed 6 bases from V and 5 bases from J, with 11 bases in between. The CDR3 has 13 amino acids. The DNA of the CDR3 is TGTGCCATCAGAGCACAGGGCGATCAGCCCCAGCATTTT. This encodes CAIRAQGDQPQHF.

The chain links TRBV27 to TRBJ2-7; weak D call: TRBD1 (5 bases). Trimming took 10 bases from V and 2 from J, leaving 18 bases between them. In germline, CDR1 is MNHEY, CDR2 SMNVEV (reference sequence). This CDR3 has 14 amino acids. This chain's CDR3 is CATSDTLPPYEQYF. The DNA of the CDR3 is TGTGCCACCTCGGACACTCTGCCTCCCTACGAGCAGTACTTC.

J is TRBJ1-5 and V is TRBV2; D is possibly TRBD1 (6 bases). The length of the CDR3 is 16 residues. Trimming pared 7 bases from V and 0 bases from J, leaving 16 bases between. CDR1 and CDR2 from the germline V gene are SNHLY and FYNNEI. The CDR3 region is CASKSQGQISNQPQHF. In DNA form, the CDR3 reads TGTGCCAGCAAATCCCAAGGACAGATTAGCAATCAGCCCCAGCATTTT.

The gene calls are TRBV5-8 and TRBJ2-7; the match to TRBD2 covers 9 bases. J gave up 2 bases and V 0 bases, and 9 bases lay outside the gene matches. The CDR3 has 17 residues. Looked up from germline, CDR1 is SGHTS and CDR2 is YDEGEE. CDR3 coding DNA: TGTGCCAGCAGCTTGGCTCCTAGCGGGAATGTCGCCTACGAGCAGTACTTC. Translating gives CASSLAPSGNVAYEQYF. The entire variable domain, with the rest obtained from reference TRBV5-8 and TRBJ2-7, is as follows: EAGVTQSPTHLIKTRGQQATLRCSPISGHTSVYWYQQALGLGLQFLLWYDEGEERNRGNFPPRFSGRQFPNYSSELNVNALELEDSALYLCASSLAPSGNVAYEQYFGPGTRLTVT.

DNA of the CDR3: TGTGCCAGCAGCTTGGTTGCGTACCAAGAGACCCAGTACTTC. Residues: CASSLVAYQETQYF. The chain combines TRBV5-4 with TRBJ2-5; unclear D gene. This CDR3 has 14 amino acids. Deletions cut 0 bases from V and 0 bases from J, with 6 bases between. Per germline, CDR1 SGHNT and CDR2 YYREEE (reference sequence).

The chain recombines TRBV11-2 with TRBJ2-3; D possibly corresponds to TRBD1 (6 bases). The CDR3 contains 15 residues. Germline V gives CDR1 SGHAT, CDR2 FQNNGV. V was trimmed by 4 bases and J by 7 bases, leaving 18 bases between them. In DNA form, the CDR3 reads TGTGCCAGCAGCTCGAAAACAGGGCCAGGGAATACGCAGTATTTT. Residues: CASSSKTGPGNTQYF.

The CDR3 reads CASSLFTGLSYEQYF. The DNA of the CDR3 is TGTGCCAGCAGCTTGTTTACAGGGCTTTCCTACGAGCAGTACTTC. The gene calls are TRBV5-6 and TRBJ2-7, with D maybe TRBD1 (6 bases). The germline CDR1 and CDR2 sequences are SGHDT and YYEEEE. Trimming took off 1 base at V and 1 base at J, with 12 bases between the two ends. CDR3 length: 15 amino acids. The variable domain in full, with the rest retrieved from reference TRBV5-6 and TRBJ2-7, is DAGVTQSPTHLIKTRGQQVTLRCSPKSGHDTVSWYQQALGQGPQFIFQYYEEEERQRGNFPDRFSGHQFPNYSSELNVNALLLGDSALYLCASSLFTGLSYEQYFGPGTRLTVT.

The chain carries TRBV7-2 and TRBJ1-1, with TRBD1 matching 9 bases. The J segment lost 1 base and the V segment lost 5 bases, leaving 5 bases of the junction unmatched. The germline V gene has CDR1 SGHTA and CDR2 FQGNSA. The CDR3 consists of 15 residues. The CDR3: CASSVGQGRNTEAFF. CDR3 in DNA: TGTGCCAGCAGCGTCGGACAGGGGCGGAACACTGAAGCTTTCTTT. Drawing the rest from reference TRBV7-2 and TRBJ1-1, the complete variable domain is GAGVSQSPSNKVTEKGKDVELRCDPISGHTALYWYRQSLGQGLEFLIYFQGNSAPDKSGLPSDRFSAERTGGSVSTLTIQRTQQEDSAVYLCASSVGQGRNTEAFFGQGTRLTVV.

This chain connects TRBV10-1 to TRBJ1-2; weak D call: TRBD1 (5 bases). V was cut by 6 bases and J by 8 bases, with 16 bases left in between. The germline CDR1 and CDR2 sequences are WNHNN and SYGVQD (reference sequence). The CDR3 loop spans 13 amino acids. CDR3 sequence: CASSPLPREGYTF. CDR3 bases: TGCGCCAGCAGCCCCCTCCCCAGGGAAGGCTACACCTTC.

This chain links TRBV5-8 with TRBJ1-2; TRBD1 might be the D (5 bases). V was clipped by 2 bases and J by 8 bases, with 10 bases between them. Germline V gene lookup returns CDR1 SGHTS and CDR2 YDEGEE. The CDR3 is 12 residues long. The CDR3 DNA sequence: TGTGCCAGCAGCTTCAGGGTCGGGGGCTACACCTTC. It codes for CASSFRVGGYTF. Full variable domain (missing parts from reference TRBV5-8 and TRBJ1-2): EAGVTQSPTHLIKTRGQQATLRCSPISGHTSVYWYQQALGLGLQFLLWYDEGEERNRGNFPPRFSGRQFPNYSSELNVNALELEDSALYLCASSFRVGGYTFGSGTRLTVV.

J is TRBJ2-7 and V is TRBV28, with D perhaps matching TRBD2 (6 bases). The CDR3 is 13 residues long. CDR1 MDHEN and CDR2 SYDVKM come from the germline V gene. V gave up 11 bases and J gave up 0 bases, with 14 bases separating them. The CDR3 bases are TGTGCCTCGGTGGTGGGGGGCTCCTACGAGCAGTACTTC. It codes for CASVVGGSYEQYF.

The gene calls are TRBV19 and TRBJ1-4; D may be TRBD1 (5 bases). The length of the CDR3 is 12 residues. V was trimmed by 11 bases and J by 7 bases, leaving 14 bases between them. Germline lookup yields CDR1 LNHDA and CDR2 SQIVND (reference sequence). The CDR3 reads CARGGVVEKLFF. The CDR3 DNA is TGTGCCCGTGGGGGGGTGGTTGAAAAACTGTTTTTT.

CDR3 nucleotide sequence: TGTGCCAGCAGTGCCCAGGAGAACACTGAAGCTTTCTTT. It translates to CASSAQENTEAFF. The V call is TRBV27, the J call TRBJ1-1; D remains ambiguous. The CDR3 runs 13 residues. Germline V gene lookup returns CDR1 MNHEY and CDR2 SMNVEV (reference sequence). The V end was cut by 5 bases, the J end by 1 base, with 8 bases between.

CDR3 amino acids: CASKGQGASEAFF. Written as DNA, the CDR3 is TGTGCCAGCAAGGGCCAGGGGGCTTCTGAAGCTTTCTTT. This chain links TRBV2 with TRBJ1-1; 8 bases are a match to TRBD1. The CDR3 covers 13 residues. Germline V lookup: CDR1 SNHLY, CDR2 FYNNEI. The V and J ends lost 7 bases and 6 bases, in that order; junction bases with no gene match: 7.

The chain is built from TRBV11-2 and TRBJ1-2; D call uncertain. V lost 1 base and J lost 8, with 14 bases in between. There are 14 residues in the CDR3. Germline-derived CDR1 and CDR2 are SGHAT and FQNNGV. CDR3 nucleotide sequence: TGTGCCAGCAGCTTAGGAACGGGAGGAGAAGGCTACACCTTC. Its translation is CASSLGTGGEGYTF.

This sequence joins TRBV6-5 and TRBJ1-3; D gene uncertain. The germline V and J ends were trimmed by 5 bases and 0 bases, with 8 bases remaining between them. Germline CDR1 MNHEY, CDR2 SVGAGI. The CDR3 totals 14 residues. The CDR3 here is CASSPVFSGNTIYF. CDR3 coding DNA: TGTGCCAGCAGTCCGGTCTTCTCTGGAAACACCATATATTTT.

The CDR3 reads CASSSGQGNYGYTF. The CDR3 DNA is TGTGCCAGCAGTTCGGGACAGGGTAACTATGGCTACACCTTC. The genes are TRBV28 and TRBJ1-2, with 9 bases fitting TRBD1. CDR3 length: 14 amino acids. V was clipped by 4 bases and J by 1 base; unmatched bases: 1. Germline loops: CDR1 MDHEN, CDR2 SYDVKM.